This TCR beta chain was documented in a study of shared clonotypes between healthy human individuals. As concerns this clone: What it binds is not known.

The V and J ends lost 4 bases and 1 base respectively, with 11 bases between them. The CDR3 runs 15 residues. The germline CDR1 and CDR2 sequences are MDHEN and SYDVKM. Across several immunoSEQ plates, the genomic DNA of each subset was split evenly. Sequenced by immunoSEQ multiplex PCR; TCRdb stores in-frame clones only, minus some. The profile shows around 2,100,000 clones, about 94% of them singletons. CD45RO-negative, CCR7-positively selected cells formed the naive CD8 fraction, excluding terminally differentiated effector memory CD45RA+ cells. Regarding the study as a whole: Naive subsets usually exceeded memory subsets in estimated richness. Since donors were few, the genetic and exposure-history diversity represented was limited.

This rearrangement joins TRBV28 to TRBJ1-3, with unresolved D. This clonotype originated in a man younger than 35 in good health. The sample comprised naive CD8+ T cells sorted from blood. The DNA for the CDR3 is TGTGCCAGCAGTTCCGAAGGGTGGTCTGGAAACACCATATATTTT. The encoded protein is CASSSEGWSGNTIYF.